These 8 T cell receptor beta chains were all obtained from the same sample, sequenced in a study of blood T cell repertoires in COVID-19. The protocol was immunoSEQ multiplex PCR, while the TCRdb copy is restricted to in-frame clones and leaves out a portion. The data show around 270,000 clones, with about 91% seen just once and just over 2.5% held by the top ten. Sample: peripheral blood. The receptor set was obtained from a person under 35 with COVID-19, enrolled during active disease.

This clone was counted once. V and J are TRBV4-1 and TRBJ2-3; D call uncertain. The length of the CDR3 is 15 residues. Deletions cut 2 bases from V and 0 bases from J, with 9 bases between. The germline V gene has CDR1 MGHRA and CDR2 YSYEKL. The CDR3, as DNA: TGCGCCAGCAGCCAACTCTCAGTTAGCACAGATACGCAGTATTTT. The encoded protein is CASSQLSVSTDTQYF.

The V call is TRBV19, the J call TRBJ2-5; D may be TRBD2 (5 bases). The CDR3 totals 15 residues. Germline CDR1 LNHDA, CDR2 SQIVND (reference sequence). The V end lost 9 bases, the J end lost 0 bases, and 17 bases lay between the germline ends. CDR3 sequence (DNA): TGTGCCAGCCAGACGGACTCCCGGTACCAAGAGACCCAGTACTTC. This codes for CASQTDSRYQETQYF. Complete variable domain (other parts from reference TRBV19 and TRBJ2-5): DGGITQSPKYLFRKEGQNVTLSCEQNLNHDAMYWYRQDPGQGLRLIYYSQIVNDFQKGDIAEGYSVSREKKESFPLTVTSAQKNPTAFYLCASQTDSRYQETQYFGPGTRLLVL.

In its sample, this clone was seen a few times. The rearrangement joins TRBV5-1 to TRBJ2-7; 9 positions agree with TRBD1. The CDR3 consists of 15 residues. Trimming took 2 bases from V and 5 from J; bases not matched to a gene: 8. The germline gives CDR1 SGHRS, CDR2 YFSETQ. Written as DNA, the CDR3 is TGCGCCAGCAGCTTTGGGACAGGGCAAATCGACGAGCAGTACTTC. This encodes CASSFGTGQIDEQYF.

The J gene is TRBJ2-7, the V gene TRBV28; 9 nucleotides line up with TRBD2. The germline gives CDR1 MDHEN, CDR2 SYDVKM. J gave up 5 bases and V 4 bases, and 6 bases lay outside the gene matches. There are 14 residues in the CDR3. CDR3 bases: TGTGCCAGCAGTTATTCTAGCGGGGACAACGAGCAGTACTTC. It encodes CASSYSSGDNEQYF.

This clone is a singleton in its sample. The chain employs TRBV15 and TRBJ2-1; 8 bases agree with TRBD1. The V and J ends lost 6 bases and 1 base, in that order; junction bases with no gene match: 14. The CDR3 contains 18 residues. The V gene's germline CDR1 is LNHNV and CDR2 YYDKDF (reference sequence). CDR3 coding DNA: TGTGCCACCAGTCCCAGACCCTCGACAGGGGTATCCTACAATGAGCAGTTCTTC. As protein: CATSPRPSTGVSYNEQFF. The whole variable domain, remainder taken from reference TRBV15 and TRBJ2-1, is DAMVIQNPRYQVTQFGKPVTLSCSQTLNHNVMYWYQQKSSQAPKLLFHYYDKDFNNEADTPDNFQSRRPNTSFCFLDIRSPGLGDTAMYLCATSPRPSTGVSYNEQFFGPGTRLTVL.

V and J are TRBV28 and TRBJ2-7; TRBD2 matches at 10 bases. This CDR3 comprises 16 residues. The V gene's germline CDR1 is MDHEN and CDR2 SYDVKM. V shed 7 bases and J 1 base; nucleotides not matched to a gene: 10. The chain's CDR3 is CASTSPGTSVSYEQYF. The CDR3 DNA reads TGTGCCAGCACCTCACCCGGGACTAGCGTATCCTACGAGCAGTACTTC.

The rearrangement uses TRBV2 and TRBJ2-4; a weak D match, TRBD2 (5 bases). Germline CDR1 and CDR2: SNHLY and FYNNEI. The CDR3 runs 14 residues. The ends were cut back, 8 bases at V and 5 bases at J, with 16 bases in the middle. CDR3 sequence (DNA): TGTGCCAGCGGTAGAGGGTTAATGGAAAACATTCAGTACTTC. Amino acid sequence: CASGRGLMENIQYF.

V is TRBV19 and J is TRBJ2-5, with TRBD1 as a possible D gene (6 bases). The CDR3 is 15 amino acids. With 6 bases removed from V and 5 bases from J, the gap between germline ends came to 19 bases. Germline V gene lookup returns CDR1 LNHDA and CDR2 SQIVND (reference sequence). CDR3 in DNA: TGTGCCAGTAGCCCCCCGGGCAGGGGCTGGGAGACCCAGTACTTC. Amino acids: CASSPPGRGWETQYF.